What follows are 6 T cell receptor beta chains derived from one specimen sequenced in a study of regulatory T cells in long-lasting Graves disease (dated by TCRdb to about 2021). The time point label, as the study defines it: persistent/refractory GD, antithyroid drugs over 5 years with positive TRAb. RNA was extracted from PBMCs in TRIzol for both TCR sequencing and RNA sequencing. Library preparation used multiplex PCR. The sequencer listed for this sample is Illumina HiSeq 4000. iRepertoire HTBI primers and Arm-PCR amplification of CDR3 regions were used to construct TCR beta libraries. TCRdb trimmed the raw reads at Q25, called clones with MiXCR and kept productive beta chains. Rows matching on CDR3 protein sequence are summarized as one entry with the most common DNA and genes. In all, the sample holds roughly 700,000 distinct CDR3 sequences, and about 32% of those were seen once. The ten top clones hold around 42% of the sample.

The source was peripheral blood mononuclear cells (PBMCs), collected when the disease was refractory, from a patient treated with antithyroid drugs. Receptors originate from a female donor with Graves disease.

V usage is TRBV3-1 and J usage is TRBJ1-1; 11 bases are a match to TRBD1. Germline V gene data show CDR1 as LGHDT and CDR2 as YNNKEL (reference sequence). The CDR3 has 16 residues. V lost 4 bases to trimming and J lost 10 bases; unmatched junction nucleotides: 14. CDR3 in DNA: TGTGCCAGCAGCCCGGGGACAGGGGGAGGACTAATTGTAGCTTTCTTT. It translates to CASSPGTGGGLIVAFF.

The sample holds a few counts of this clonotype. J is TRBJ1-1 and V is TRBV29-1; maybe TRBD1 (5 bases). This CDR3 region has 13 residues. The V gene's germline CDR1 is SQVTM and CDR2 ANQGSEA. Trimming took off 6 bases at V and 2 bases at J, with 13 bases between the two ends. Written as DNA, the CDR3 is TGCAGCGTCTGGACAATTTCAAACACTGAAGCTTTCTTT. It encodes CSVWTISNTEAFF.

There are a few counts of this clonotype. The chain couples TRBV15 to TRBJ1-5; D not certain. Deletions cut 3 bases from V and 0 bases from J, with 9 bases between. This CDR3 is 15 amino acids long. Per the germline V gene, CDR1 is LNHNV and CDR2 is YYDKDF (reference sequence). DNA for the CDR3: TGTGCCACCAGCAGGGGTACATCTAGCAATCAGCCCCAGCATTTT. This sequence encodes CATSRGTSSNQPQHF.

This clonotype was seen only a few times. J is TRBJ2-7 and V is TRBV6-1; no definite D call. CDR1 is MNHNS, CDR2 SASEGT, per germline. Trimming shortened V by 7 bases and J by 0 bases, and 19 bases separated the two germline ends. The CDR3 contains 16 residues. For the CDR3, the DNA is TGTGCCAGCACACAGAGGACGAACCCGCACTCCTACGAGCAGTACTTC. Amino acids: CASTQRTNPHSYEQYF.

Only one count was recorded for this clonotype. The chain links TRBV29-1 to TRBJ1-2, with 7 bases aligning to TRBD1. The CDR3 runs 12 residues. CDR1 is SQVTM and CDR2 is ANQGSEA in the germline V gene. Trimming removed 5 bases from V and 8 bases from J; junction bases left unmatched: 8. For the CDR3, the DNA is TGCAGCGTTAGTGACAGGGAAGGAGGCTACACCTTC. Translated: CSVSDREGGYTF.

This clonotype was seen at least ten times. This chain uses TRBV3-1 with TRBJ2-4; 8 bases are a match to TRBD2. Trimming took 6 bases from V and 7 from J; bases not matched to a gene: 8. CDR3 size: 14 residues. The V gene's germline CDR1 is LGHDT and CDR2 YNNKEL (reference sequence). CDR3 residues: CASRSTSASNIQYF. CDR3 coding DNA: TGTGCCAGCAGATCGACTAGCGCGTCGAACATTCAGTACTTC.